Listed here are 8 T cell receptor beta chains from one sample, sequenced in a study of blood T cell repertoires in COVID-19. Clones were sequenced by immunoSEQ multiplex PCR, and TCRdb holds only the in-frame ones, with some missing. This table has more than 95,000 clones, about 86% appearing once. What was sequenced was peripheral blood. The receptors shown here come from a woman in her sixties or seventies in a cohort sampled during active or convalescent COVID-19.

The chain couples TRBV2 to TRBJ1-5; no clear D. V was cut by 7 bases and J by 4 bases, with 14 bases left in between. Germline values: CDR1 SNHLY, CDR2 FYNNEI. The CDR3 runs to 14 residues. The CDR3: CASNFGSGNQPQHF. The CDR3 DNA follows: TGTGCCAGCAATTTCGGGTCGGGGAATCAGCCCCAGCATTTT. The full variable domain, rest sourced from reference TRBV2 and TRBJ1-5, is EPEVTQTPSHQVTQMGQEVILRCVPISNHLYFYWYRQILGQKVEFLVSFYNNEISEKSEIFDDQFSVERPDGSNFTLKIRSTKLEDSAMYFCASNFGSGNQPQHFGDGTRLSIL.

The CDR3 bases are TGTGCCAGCAGCGTAGGGGGGACAGGGGAATACGAGCAGTACTTC. Translated, it gives CASSVGGTGEYEQYF. The J gene is TRBJ2-7, the V gene TRBV9; 10 nucleotides agree with TRBD1. This CDR3 region has 15 residues. J was trimmed by 4 bases and V by 0 bases; bases with no gene match: 4. CDR1 is SGDLS, CDR2 YYNGEE, per germline.

The rearrangement uses TRBV10-1 and TRBJ2-3, with a tentative D call TRBD1 (6 bases). Germline lookup yields CDR1 WNHNN and CDR2 SYGVQD (reference sequence). V lost 6 bases and J 0 bases, leaving 13 bases between the germline ends. This CDR3 is 15 amino acids long. The CDR3 DNA sequence: TGCGCCAGCAGCCTGGACAGCCCTAGCACAGATACGCAGTATTTT. Its translation is CASSLDSPSTDTQYF.

The chain joins TRBV24-1 to TRBJ1-2; D gene uncertain. The CDR3 is 12 residues long. V was trimmed by 5 bases and J by 8 bases, leaving 11 bases between them. In germline, CDR1 is KGHDR, CDR2 SFDVKD. The CDR3 coding sequence is TGTGCCACCAGTGTCAGCGTAGGAGGCTACACCTTC. Amino acid sequence: CATSVSVGGYTF.

The chain recombines TRBV5-1 with TRBJ2-1; 8 bases match TRBD2. Germline CDR1 and CDR2: SGHRS and YFSETQ. This CDR3 has 17 amino acids. V shed 0 bases and J 5 bases; nucleotides not matched to a gene: 10. DNA for the CDR3: TGCGCCAGCAGCTTGGGGTGGGGAGCGGGAGCTAACAATGAGCAGTTCTTC. This translates into CASSLGWGAGANNEQFF.

V gene TRBV7-8 combines with J gene TRBJ2-1; possible D gene TRBD2, 7 bases. The CDR3 has 15 amino acids. Trimming left V 5 bases short and J 0 bases short, with 11 bases between. Germline CDR1 reads SGHVS; CDR2 reads FQNEAQ. This CDR3 is CASSGGANSYNEQFF. Written as DNA, the CDR3 is TGTGCCAGCAGCGGGGGGGCGAACTCCTACAATGAGCAGTTCTTC.

This clone was recorded once. V is TRBV3-1 (or the pseudogene TRBV3-2) and J is TRBJ2-2; TRBD2 aligns across 12 bases. This CDR3 contains 16 residues. Germline CDR1 is LGHDT and CDR2 is YNNKEL (reference sequence). The V gene end was trimmed by 1 base and the J gene end by 7 bases; junction bases not matched to a gene: 4. This CDR3 reads CASSQGTSGIGGELFF. CDR3 bases: TGTGCCAGCAGCCAAGGGACTAGCGGGATAGGCGGGGAGCTGTTTTTT.

The CDR3 loop is CASSWTGEGTEAFF. The CDR3 region has the DNA TGTGCCAGCAGCTGGACAGGGGAAGGCACTGAAGCTTTCTTT. The gene calls are TRBV5-5 and TRBJ1-1, with 9 nucleotides matching TRBD1. Germline assignment: CDR1 SGHKS and CDR2 YYEKEE (reference sequence). The length of the CDR3 is 14 residues. Trimming cost V 3 bases and J 4 bases; bases outside gene matches: 4. The full variable domain, its missing parts supplied by reference TRBV5-5 and TRBJ1-1, is DAGVTQSPTHLIKTRGQQVTLRCSPISGHKSVSWYQQVLGQGPQFIFQYYEKEERGRGNFPDRFSARQFPNYSSELNVNALLLGDSALYLCASSWTGEGTEAFFGQGTRLTVV.